Listed below are T cell receptor beta chains from one sample, sequenced in a study of radiotherapy plus CTLA-4 blockade in lung cancer. Assay: immunoSEQ multiplex PCR; the TCRdb copy retains only in-frame clones and omits some. The sample contains 75,000 to 95,000 clones, about three quarters of which appear only once. This sample comprised peripheral blood, obtained from a patient treated with radiotherapy plus ipilimumab. The source is a human donor with non-small cell lung cancer that progressed on radiotherapy plus ipilimumab. CDR3s include the opening cysteine and the closing phenylalanine or tryptophan. D genes are given only for firm matches. For some rows the clone size is stated as once, few or many, or as a class when expanded; others skip it.

CDR3 length	V gene	D gene	clone size	J gene	CDR3 protein	CDR3 DNA
15	TRBV7-2	.	.	TRBJ1-4	CASSLLGLPNEKLFF	TGTGCCAGCAGCCTCCTCGGACTTCCTAATGAAAAACTGTTTTTT
15	TRBV7-3	TRBD1	.	TRBJ2-1	CASSLTQGARNEQFF	TGTGCCAGCAGCTTGACCCAGGGGGCGAGGAATGAGCAGTTCTTC
12	TRBV11-2	.	.	TRBJ2-1	CASSLAGLVRFF	TGTGCCAGCAGCTTAGCTGGACTTGTACGATTCTTC
16	TRBV5-1	TRBD2	.	TRBJ2-3	CASSLLAGGPTDTQYF	TGCGCCAGCAGCCTGCTAGCGGGAGGCCCCACAGATACGCAGTATTTT
15	TRBV6-5	TRBD1	.	TRBJ1-4	CASSRRQGAGEKLFF	TGTGCCAGCAGCCGCCGACAGGGGGCGGGAGAAAAACTGTTTTTT
14	TRBV6-5	.	.	TRBJ1-6	CASKIDGYNSPLHF	TGTGCCAGCAAGATTGACGGCTATAATTCACCCCTCCACTTT
14	TRBV18	TRBD1	once	TRBJ1-6	CASSPGTGSSPLHF	TGTGCCAGCTCACCAGGGACAGGAAGTTCACCCCTCCACTTT
15	TRBV4-1	.	.	TRBJ1-5	CASSQGAEGNQPQHF	TGCGCCAGCAGCCAAGGTGCGGAGGGCAATCAGCCCCAGCATTTT
13	TRBV4-3	.	few	TRBJ1-1	CASRDSLNTEAFF	TGCGCCAGCAGGGACAGCCTGAACACTGAAGCTTTCTTT
12	TRBV7-8	.	few	TRBJ1-5	CASSLGPDRQHF	TGTGCCAGCAGCTTAGGTCCCGACCGCCAGCATTTT
13	TRBV19	.	.	TRBJ2-7	CASSISNSYEQYF	TGTGCCAGTAGTATCTCGAACTCCTACGAGCAGTACTTC
14	TRBV7-9	.	.	TRBJ2-1	CASSLLEPNEGQFF	TGTGCCAGCAGCTTATTGGAGCCCAATGAGGGGCAGTTCTTC
17	TRBV7-9	.	.	TRBJ1-5	CASSSYQGPLSNQPQHF	TGTGCCAGCAGCTCATACCAGGGACCCCTTAGCAATCAGCCCCAGCATTTT
16	TRBV29-1	.	.	TRBJ2-5	CSVEDVEGSYQETQYF	TGCAGCGTTGAAGATGTGGAGGGTTCGTACCAAGAGACCCAGTACTTC
11	TRBV30	.	.	TRBJ1-5	CAWDSNQPQHF	TGTGCCTGGGACAGCAATCAGCCCCAGCATTTT
16	TRBV7-9	TRBD1	.	TRBJ2-4	CASSHGTGGPKNIQYF	TGTGCCAGCAGCCATGGGACAGGCGGACCCAAAAACATTCAGTACTTC
21	TRBV4-3	TRBD2	.	TRBJ2-6	CASSQVPLTSGGRSGANVLTF	TGCGCCAGCAGCCAAGTCCCGCTGACTAGCGGGGGGCGAAGTGGGGCCAACGTCCTGACTTTC
15	TRBV7-8	.	.	TRBJ2-1	CASSLDRSPGNEQFF	TGTGCCAGCAGCTTAGACAGATCCCCGGGGAATGAGCAGTTCTTC
11	TRBV2	.	medium-sized	TRBJ1-1	CASSLYTEAFF	TGTGCCAGCAGCCTCTACACTGAAGCTTTCTTT
17	TRBV19	.	.	TRBJ2-7	CASSTPRGIALGNEQYF	TGTGCCAGTAGTACCCCCAGGGGTATTGCTCTCGGGAACGAGCAGTACTTC
15	TRBV7-2	.	.	TRBJ1-2	CASSLRRTENYGYTF	TGTGCCAGCAGCCTCCGACGTACCGAGAACTATGGCTACACCTTC
17	TRBV27	.	.	TRBJ1-5	CASSLSVGGLRNQPQHF	TGTGCCAGCAGTTTATCGGTGGGGGGGTTACGCAATCAGCCCCAGCATTTT
15	TRBV6-6	TRBD1	once	TRBJ2-5	CASRPGQGSVETQYF	TGTGCCAGCAGACCCGGACAGGGGTCTGTGGAGACCCAGTACTTC
16	TRBV7-3	.	.	TRBJ2-3	CASSLGQLDYTDTQYF	TGTGCCAGCAGCTTAGGGCAGTTAGACTACACAGATACGCAGTATTTT
15	TRBV10-3	TRBD1	.	TRBJ1-2	CAISTGTAFNYGYTF	TGTGCCATCAGTACCGGGACAGCTTTTAACTATGGCTACACCTTC
18	TRBV4-2	TRBD2	.	TRBJ2-1	CASSQVAGTSGGASEQFF	TGTGCCAGCAGCCAAGTGGCCGGGACTAGCGGGGGGGCGAGTGAGCAGTTCTTC